This T cell receptor beta chain was profiled in a study of cytomegalovirus exposure and HLA in healthy donors (dated by TCRdb to 2017 to 2019). In terms of the full investigation: An earlier analysis of some 600 of the donors reported about 280 Gb of sequence data and some 110 million unique TCR beta sequences obtained from approximately 180 million T cells. Both class I and class II loci were covered by HLA typing, at four-digit resolution. Donor age, sex, ethnicity and CMV serostatus were collected together with the repertoire data. Because of strong linkage in the cohort, five DR-DQ haplotypes were treated as single units for association and clustering. Of the approximately 400 genotyped donors, roughly 76% were placed in the genetic ancestry cluster associated with self-reported Caucasian donors. Rather than drawing on any new phenotypic data, the later analysis identified candidate immune exposures from TCR beta sequences and the way those sequences occurred across donors. The study aimed to test whether signatures of past pathogen exposure could be identified by cataloging public T cell receptors. Among 398 genotyped donors of the cohort, an average of approximately 200,000 unique TCR beta nucleotide sequences was sequenced per donor, of which about 18% were non-productive. Using immunosequencing, the study profiled T cell repertoires from 500 to 800 subjects and related those repertoires to cytomegalovirus serostatus. Every discovery cohort repertoire had been produced on one sequencing platform. Typing coverage varied by locus: roughly 620-640 donors for A, B, C, DRB1 and DQB1; approximately 500 for DQA1; over 600 for DPA1; roughly 450 for DPB1. To study patterns of TCR occurrence, a later analysis re-analyzed previously published TCR beta repertoires from 700 or so donors and added high-resolution HLA genotyping. In addition to the first cohort of 666 subjects, a separate validation cohort of around 110 different subjects was used. High-throughput TCR immunosequencing, statistical association of individual TCRs with disease status, and machine learning were combined to predict cytomegalovirus infection status. Genome-wide SNP genotypes for about 60% of the roughly 670 donors were used in a later genetic analysis, which treated that subset as a discovery cohort. Roughly 300 gigabases of sequencing data and some 85 million unique TCR sequences were included in an early release covering about 700 HLA-typed donors. An earlier analysis of roughly 600 of the donors used high-throughput TCR beta sequencing to judge whether each TCR beta V gene segment behaved as functional or pseudogenic. Beyond this particular receptor, the publication reports: In an earlier analysis of about 600 of the donors, most TCR beta V segments appeared in productive rearrangements about 90% or about 30% of the time, broadly matching IMGT annotations. The cohort was sequenced for TCR beta chains only, and without alpha or paired-chain data the features that could be detected were limited. The classifier was reported to diagnose cytomegalovirus status with high specificity and sensitivity in both the original and validation cohorts. While some public TCRs were present in many individuals, most TCR sequences turned up only very rarely across donors. A later analysis associated roughly 17,000 TCR beta sequences with specific HLA alleles at a false discovery rate of 0.05. In vitro tests confirmed that three of the cytomegalovirus-associated TCR beta chains recognize cytomegalovirus antigens. Because some donors lacked HLA typing at each locus, the association tests relied only on the typed subset. Compared with the roughly 700-donor mean, donors in an Asian-associated ancestry cluster had fewer N-insertions in productive TCRs, according to a later genetic analysis. V-gene and J-gene trimming of TCR beta chains was associated with a missense DCLRE1C variant in a later genetic analysis, and the association was replicated in an independent cohort. Linkage disequilibrium might explain the correlated functional status among segregating V segments, but an unknown experimental factor could not be excluded. Immune exposure information for the cohort was limited to CMV serostatus. The study gave a list of around 170 TCR beta chains associated with cytomegalovirus. A further reported finding was that TCR beta sequences accurately predicted the HLA-A and HLA-B alleles for most subjects in the first cohort. Because counts were too low, roughly 18 rarely observed V segments, including chromosome 9 orphons, were left out of the earlier analysis of about 620 of the donors. According to a later analysis, most CMV-associated TCR beta chains appeared to be HLA-restricted, and the HLA associations seemed to be driven largely by CMV exposure. Some IMGT-functional V segments, including TRBV6-2 and TRBV6-3, could not be distinguished by the 87-base-pair reads and were therefore excluded. According to a later analysis, TCR association rates differed among HLA loci, with DRB1 alleles showing the most associated TCRs and HLA-C alleles showing the fewest. When HLA alleles, especially DR and DQ, strongly co-occurred, attributing TCR associations to individual alleles was difficult. In a later analysis, HLA-associated TCR beta chains showed more clonal expansion and lower generation probabilities than non-associated chains that were equally common. Several of the top co-occurrence clusters appeared to be linked to parvovirus B19, influenza, CMV and Epstein-Barr virus, according to a later analysis. Presence/absence analyses assumed roughly uniform sequencing depth across donors, an assumption that may not hold. The authors suggested that the approach could potentially be extended to other disease states and immunological phenotypes. A cluster of highly shared sequence variants was judged likely to represent a technical artifact of the sequencing pipeline.

CDR3 length: 15 amino acids, cysteine to phenylalanine. The CDR3 DNA has 45 bases and is translated from base 1. CDR1 and CDR2 (MNHEY, SMNVEV) derive from the germline V gene (reference sequence). Trimming takes 2 bases off V and 4 bases off J; junction bases not matched to a gene: 5. Concerning this clone itself: It lacks a known antigen. Base qualities are missing; no much larger clone stands one base away.

Library prep was done by the immunoSEQ multiplex PCR assay. A mixture of 60 forward primers for TCR Vbeta segments and 13 reverse primers for TCR Jbeta segments was used in the multiplex PCR. The CDR3 region of rearranged TCR beta genes was amplified from genomic DNA with a multiplex PCR assay. The amplified TCR beta libraries were sequenced on the Illumina HiSeq System as 87-base-pair reads. The published analysis was carried out like this. Across the roughly 700 repertoires, a later analysis counted tens of millions of unique TCR beta chains, around 10 million of which were shared by at least two donors. To remove PCR and sequencing errors, raw reads were error-corrected and collapsed into unique sequences using a nearest-neighbor algorithm that merged closely related sequences. CDR3 sequences were aligned to IMGT reference sequences to assign V, D and J gene segments. For a sequence to be retained, at least a six-nucleotide match to both a V gene segment and a J gene segment was required. A rearrangement was called productive if the CDR3 had no stop codons and remained in frame with V and J, and every other rearrangement was called non-productive. CDR3 was defined according to IMGT convention as the region running from the second conserved V-encoded cysteine to the conserved J-encoded phenylalanine. The earlier analysis of roughly 590 of the donors excluded any sequence lacking an unambiguous match to a single V gene segment. An earlier analysis of several hundred of the donors classified V segments as functional when productive rearrangements were above 56.7% and as segregating when the standard deviation between donors was above 5%. A statistical classification framework was developed to diagnose cytomegalovirus status using the catalog of TCR beta chain sequences. A later analysis assigned V and J genes by comparing TCR nucleotide sequences with IMGT/GENE-DB human TR gene sequences. The TCRdist pipeline was used in a later analysis to assign CDR3 sequences and most-parsimonious VDJ recombination scenarios. In a later analysis, each TCR beta chain was defined by its CDR3 amino acid sequence together with its V-gene family, and reads without a unique V-gene family were excluded. A later analysis removed 592 highly shared, low-generation-probability nucleotide sequences to deal with suspected cross-contamination and a sequencing artifact. In a later analysis, a clonal expansion index for each public chain was calculated from normalized within-repertoire ranks of inferred template counts. Generation probabilities in a later analysis came from a VDJ recombination model fitted to out-of-frame rearrangements, and those results were checked against IGoR. In a later analysis, TCR-TCR, TCR-HLA and TCR-CMV co-occurrence was scored with hypergeometric tests, and a repertoire-size bias correction was applied to TCR pairs. In a later analysis, false discovery rates were estimated by permuting HLA or CMV assignments 20 times. A later analysis grouped co-occurring TCRs with DBSCAN, adding TCRdist sequence similarity when clustering within HLA-allele-positive subsets. Repertoires with fewer than 30,000 or more than 120,000 public chains were left out of co-occurrence clustering, as were five repertoires with anomalous nucleotide sharing. TCRdb's version of the immuneACCESS table is confined to in-frame rearrangements and falls short of the full clone set. An unresolved V gene accounts for under half of the shortfall where checked; the remainder is of unknown origin. The V and J calls and clone size come from that table; D and trimming were worked out from the DNA. In all, the sample holds about 150,000 clones, and 70% to 80% of those were seen once. Of the sample, 6% to 8.5% falls within the top ten clones.

The cohort comprised some 730 healthy bone marrow donors. At the time of sampling, every cohort member was nominally healthy, though immune exposures that went unrecorded were likely present. The donor was CMV seropositive and was included in the group of almost 300 seropositive cohort members. Each donor provided a peripheral blood sample, and peripheral blood mononuclear cells were used for TCR beta sequencing. The Qiagen DNeasy Blood Extraction Kit was used to extract genomic DNA from the blood cell samples. Sequences were obtained from PBMCs. This TCR was recovered from a man aged 30 to 45 in good health and CMV-seropositive. The chain links TRBV27 with TRBJ1-2, with 9 bases in between that match TRBD1. The CDR3 amino acid sequence is: CASSLRGQGGYGYTF. The DNA is TGTGCCAGCAGTTTAAGGGGACAGGGAGGCTATGGCTACACCTTC.